These 17 T cell receptor beta chains were sequenced from one sample in a study of blood T cells in healthy people across ages. Combining a sample-barcoded 5' primer with a J-beta primer mix, a second PCR ran for roughly 6 to 12 cycles. TCRdb reprocessed the 5' RACE reads with MiXCR, giving one entry per CDR3 protein. The sample consists of over 1.5 million distinct CDR3 sequences, about 50% of them appearing once. The sample was blood. These receptors came from a woman in her 40s in good health.

This chain connects TRBV7-3 to TRBJ2-1; tentatively, D is TRBD1 (6 bases). V was clipped by 6 bases and J by 8 bases, with 11 bases between them. Germline V lookup: CDR1 SGHTA, CDR2 FQGTGA. CDR3 length: 12 residues. This CDR3 reads CASRSQGDEQFF. The CDR3 coding sequence is TGTGCCAGCAGATCACAGGGAGATGAGCAGTTCTTC.

The chain couples TRBV12-3 or TRBV12-4 to TRBJ1-6; TRBD1 agrees at 11 bases. The V and J ends lost 4 bases and 5 bases, in that order; junction bases with no gene match: 10. CDR3 size: 18 residues. Written as DNA, the CDR3 is TGTGCCAGCAGTTACGGGACAGGGGGAAGGTTCGATAATTCACCCCTCCACTTT. This gives the protein CASSYGTGGRFDNSPLHF.

The chain combines TRBV2 with TRBJ2-1, with 12 bases matching TRBD1. V gave up 8 bases and J gave up 6 bases; unmatched junction bases: 11. In germline, CDR1 is SNHLY, CDR2 FYNNEI. The length of the CDR3 is 16 residues. The CDR3 DNA follows: TGTGCCAGCTTGGGCCCATGGGGACAGGGGGCCAATGAGCAGTTCTTC. Protein product: CASLGPWGQGANEQFF. Based on the CDR3 plus reference TRBV2 and TRBJ2-1, the full variable domain is EPEVTQTPSHQVTQMGQEVILRCVPISNHLYFYWYRQILGQKVEFLVSFYNNEISEKSEIFDDQFSVERPDGSNFTLKIRSTKLEDSAMYFCASLGPWGQGANEQFFGPGTRLTVL.

J is TRBJ2-7 and V is TRBV5-6; TRBD2 might be the D (5 bases). In germline, CDR1 is SGHDT, CDR2 YYEEEE. The CDR3 has 13 amino acids. V was clipped by 4 bases and J by 5 bases, with 13 bases between them. The CDR3 is CASSPTSVDEQYF. The DNA for the CDR3 is TGTGCCAGCAGCCCCACTAGTGTAGACGAGCAGTACTTC.

This chain connects TRBV20-1 to TRBJ2-1; 9 bases are shared with TRBD2. Germline trimming cut 6 bases from V and 9 bases from J; bases unmatched to any gene: 9. Looked up from germline, CDR1 is DFQATT and CDR2 is SNEGSKA (reference sequence). The CDR3 spans 13 residues. CDR3 nucleotides: TGCAGTGCCTCGTTGCGGGGGGGGCTTGAGCAGTTCTTC. Amino acids: CSASLRGGLEQFF.

The gene calls are TRBV6-5 and TRBJ2-3, with D uncertain. The ends were cut back, 10 bases at V and 0 bases at J, with 8 bases in the middle. The CDR3 is made up of 12 amino acids. The germline gives CDR1 MNHEY, CDR2 SVGAGI. The CDR3 reads CAIGTSTDTQYF. The CDR3 region has the DNA TGTGCCATTGGAACGAGCACAGATACGCAGTATTTT.

This rearrangement joins TRBV7-2 to TRBJ2-7, with D possibly being TRBD1 (7 bases). The CDR3 is 16 residues long. Germline-derived CDR1 and CDR2 are SGHTA and FQGNSA. Between the trimmed V and J ends, which lost 5 bases and 7 bases, there was a span of 24 bases. The CDR3 nucleotides are TGTGCCAGCAGCCCAAGGATGGGGCAGGGGGACTCAGAGCAGTACTTC. This translates into CASSPRMGQGDSEQYF.

This rearrangement joins TRBV12-3 or TRBV12-4 to TRBJ2-7; TRBD1 might be the D (6 bases). V was trimmed by 4 bases and J by 7 bases, leaving 14 bases between them. This CDR3 has 13 amino acids. The CDR3 DNA reads as TGTGCCAGCAGTTCCCACAGGGTTGGGGAGCAGTACTTC. This codes for CASSSHRVGEQYF.

This clonotype was seen only a few times. V usage is TRBV7-2 and J usage is TRBJ2-5; 9 bases fit TRBD2. V dropped 3 bases and J dropped 4; count of bases not matched to a gene: 6. Germline-derived CDR1 and CDR2 are SGHTA and FQGNSA. The CDR3 runs 15 residues. The CDR3 bases are TGTGCCAGCAGCTTTAGTGCGGGGGGGCGAGAGACCCAGTACTTC. Protein product: CASSFSAGGRETQYF.

The J gene is TRBJ2-3, the V gene TRBV7-2; 10 bases agree with TRBD1. Germline V gives CDR1 SGHTA, CDR2 FQGNSA. J was trimmed by 2 bases and V by 3 bases; bases with no gene match: 8. The CDR3 loop spans 17 amino acids. The CDR3 sequence: CASSLVGTGANTDTQYF. The CDR3 bases are TGTGCCAGCAGCTTGGTTGGGACAGGGGCGAACACAGATACGCAGTATTTT.

This clonotype was picked up many times. The chain uses TRBV18 and TRBJ2-1, with D perhaps matching TRBD2 (7 bases). V lost 6 bases and J lost 0, with 15 bases in between. The CDR3 runs to 16 residues. From germline, CDR1 is KGHSH and CDR2 LQKENI. The CDR3 reads CASSHSGGSSYNEQFF. The CDR3 DNA is TGTGCCAGCTCTCACTCGGGGGGCAGCTCCTACAATGAGCAGTTCTTC.

The chain links TRBV28 to TRBJ2-3; the D gene is possibly TRBD2 (6 bases). V was trimmed by 5 bases and J by 8 bases, leaving 17 bases between them. Germline V lookup: CDR1 MDHEN, CDR2 SYDVKM. The CDR3 covers 14 residues. CDR3 nucleotide sequence: TGTGCCAGCAGTCCGACATTCTTGGGAGGTACGCAGTATTTT. Protein sequence: CASSPTFLGGTQYF.

The gene calls are TRBV29-1 and TRBJ1-1; 8 positions agree with TRBD1. The CDR3 is made up of 13 amino acids. After removal of 7 bases from V and 3 bases from J, the junction contained 7 bases not matched to a gene. Germline loops: CDR1 SQVTM, CDR2 ANQGSEA. Written as DNA, the CDR3 is TGCAGCGGACATCAGGGGGCGGACACTGAAGCTTTCTTT. It encodes CSGHQGADTEAFF. The whole variable domain, filled in from reference TRBV29-1 and TRBJ1-1, reads SAVISQKPSRDICQRGTSLTIQCQVDSQVTMMFWYRQQPGQSLTLIATANQGSEATYESGFVIDKFPISRPNLTFSTLTVSNMSPEDSSIYLCSGHQGADTEAFFGQGTRLTVV.

V gene TRBV20-1 combines with J gene TRBJ2-7; no firm D call. The CDR3 sequence is 14 residues long. The V gene lost 1 base and the J gene lost 5 bases, with 15 bases spanning the gap. Germline CDR1 and CDR2: DFQATT and SNEGSKA (reference sequence). CDR3 sequence: CSARGSSAFNEQYF. The DNA for the CDR3 is TGCAGTGCTAGAGGGAGCAGTGCCTTCAACGAGCAGTACTTC.

This chain links TRBV5-1 with TRBJ2-6; TRBD1 agrees at 11 bases. With 2 bases clipped from V and 3 bases from J, the junction kept 7 bases outside the gene matches. Germline-derived CDR1 and CDR2 are SGHRS and YFSETQ. This CDR3 spans 18 amino acids. The CDR3 reads CASSFRDRGNDGANVLTF. In DNA form, the CDR3 reads TGCGCCAGCAGCTTCCGGGACAGGGGGAACGATGGGGCCAACGTCCTGACTTTC.

J is TRBJ2-1 and V is TRBV2, with TRBD1 identical over 8 bases. The V and J ends lost 6 bases and 2 bases, in that order; junction bases with no gene match: 6. The length of the CDR3 is 15 residues. Germline V lookup: CDR1 SNHLY, CDR2 FYNNEI. CDR3 protein: CASSVQGEPYNEQFF. In DNA, the CDR3 is TGTGCCAGCAGCGTACAGGGGGAGCCCTACAATGAGCAGTTCTTC.

This clonotype was seen a handful of times. The genes are TRBV6-2 or TRBV6-3 and TRBJ1-2; TRBD1 aligns across 7 bases. The V gene's germline CDR1 is MNHEY and CDR2 SVGEGT. After removal of 7 bases from V and 7 bases from J, the junction contained 12 bases not matched to a gene. CDR3 size: 14 residues. CDR3 in DNA: TGTGCCAGCACCGCTACTGGGACAGTCCGTGGCTACACCTTC. Translation: CASTATGTVRGYTF.